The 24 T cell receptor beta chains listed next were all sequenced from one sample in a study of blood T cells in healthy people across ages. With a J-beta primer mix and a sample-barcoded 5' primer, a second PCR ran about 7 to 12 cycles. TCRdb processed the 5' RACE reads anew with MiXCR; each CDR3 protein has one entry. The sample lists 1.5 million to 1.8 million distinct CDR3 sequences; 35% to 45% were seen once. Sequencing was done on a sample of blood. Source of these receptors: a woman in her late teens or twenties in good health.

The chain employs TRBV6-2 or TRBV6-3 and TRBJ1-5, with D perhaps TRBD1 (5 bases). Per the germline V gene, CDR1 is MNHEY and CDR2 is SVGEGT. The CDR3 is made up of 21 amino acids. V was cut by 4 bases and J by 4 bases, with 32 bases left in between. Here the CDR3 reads CASSSQPPGLRSPFGNQPQHF. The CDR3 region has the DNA TGTGCCAGCAGTTCACAACCTCCGGGACTGAGATCACCATTTGGTAATCAGCCCCAGCATTTT.

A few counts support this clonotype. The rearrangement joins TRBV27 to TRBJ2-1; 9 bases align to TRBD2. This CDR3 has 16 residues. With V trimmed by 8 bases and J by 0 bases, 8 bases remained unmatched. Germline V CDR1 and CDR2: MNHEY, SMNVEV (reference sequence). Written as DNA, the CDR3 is TGTGCCAGCCATATAGCGGGAGCCATCTCCTACAATGAGCAGTTCTTC. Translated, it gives CASHIAGAISYNEQFF.

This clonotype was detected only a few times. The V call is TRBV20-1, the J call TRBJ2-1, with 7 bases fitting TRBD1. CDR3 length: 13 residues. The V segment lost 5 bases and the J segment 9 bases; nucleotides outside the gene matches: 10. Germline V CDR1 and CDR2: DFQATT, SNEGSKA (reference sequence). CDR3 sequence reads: CSAYRDSHSEQFF. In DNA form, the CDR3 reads TGCAGTGCTTACCGGGACAGTCACAGTGAGCAGTTCTTC.

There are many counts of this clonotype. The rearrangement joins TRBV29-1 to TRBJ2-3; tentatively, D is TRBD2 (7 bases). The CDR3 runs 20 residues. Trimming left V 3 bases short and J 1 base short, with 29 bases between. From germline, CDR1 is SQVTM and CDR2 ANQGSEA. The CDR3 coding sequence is TGCAGCGTTGAGGGGGCCCAGTGGCTAGCGGAGGCGTCGGGCACAGATACGCAGTATTTT. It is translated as CSVEGAQWLAEASGTDTQYF.

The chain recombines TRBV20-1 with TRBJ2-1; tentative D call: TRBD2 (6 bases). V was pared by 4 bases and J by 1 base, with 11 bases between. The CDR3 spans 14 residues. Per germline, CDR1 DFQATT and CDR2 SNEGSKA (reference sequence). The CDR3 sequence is CSAKAGSSYNEQFF. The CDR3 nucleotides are TGCAGTGCTAAGGCGGGGTCATCCTACAATGAGCAGTTCTTC.

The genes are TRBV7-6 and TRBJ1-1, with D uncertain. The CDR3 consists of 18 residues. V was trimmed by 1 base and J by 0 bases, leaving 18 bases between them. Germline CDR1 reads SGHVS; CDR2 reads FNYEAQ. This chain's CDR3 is CASSLVAGVMSMNTEAFF. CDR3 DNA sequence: TGTGCCAGCAGCTTAGTCGCAGGCGTAATGAGCATGAACACTGAAGCTTTCTTT.

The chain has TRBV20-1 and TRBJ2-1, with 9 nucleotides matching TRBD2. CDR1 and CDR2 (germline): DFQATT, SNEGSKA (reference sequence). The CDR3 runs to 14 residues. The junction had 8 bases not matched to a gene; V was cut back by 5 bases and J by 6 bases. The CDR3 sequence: CSAPGLAYTNEQFF. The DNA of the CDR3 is TGCAGTGCTCCCGGACTAGCGTATACCAATGAGCAGTTCTTC.

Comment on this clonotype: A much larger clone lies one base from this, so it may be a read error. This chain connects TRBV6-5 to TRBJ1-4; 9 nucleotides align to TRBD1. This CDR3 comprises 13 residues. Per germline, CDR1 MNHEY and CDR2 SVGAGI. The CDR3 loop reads CAGRTGGVEKLFF. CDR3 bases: TGTGCCGGCAGAACAGGGGGCGTTGAAAAACTGTTTTTT.

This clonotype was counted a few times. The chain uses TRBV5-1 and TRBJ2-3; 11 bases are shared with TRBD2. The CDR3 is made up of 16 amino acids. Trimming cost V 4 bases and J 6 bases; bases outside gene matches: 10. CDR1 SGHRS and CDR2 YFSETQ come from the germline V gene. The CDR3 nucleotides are TGCGCCAGCAGCACACTAGCGGGGGAGCAAACGGATACGCAGTATTTT. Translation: CASSTLAGEQTDTQYF.

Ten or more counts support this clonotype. The CDR3 reads CSVGPYQETQYF. In DNA, the CDR3 is TGCAGCGTTGGTCCTTACCAAGAGACCCAGTACTTC. The chain recombines TRBV29-1 with TRBJ2-5; D remains ambiguous. The germline V and J ends were trimmed by 4 bases and 0 bases, with 6 bases remaining between them. Germline V gives CDR1 SQVTM, CDR2 ANQGSEA. This CDR3 contains 12 residues.

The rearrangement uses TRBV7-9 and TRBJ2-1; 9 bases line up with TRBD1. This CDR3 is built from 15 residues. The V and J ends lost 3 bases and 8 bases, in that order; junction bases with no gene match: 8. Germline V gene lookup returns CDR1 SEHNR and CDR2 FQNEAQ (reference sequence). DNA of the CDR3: TGTGCCAGCAGCTTCCGGGACAGGGTTTCGTATGAGCAGTTCTTC. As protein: CASSFRDRVSYEQFF.

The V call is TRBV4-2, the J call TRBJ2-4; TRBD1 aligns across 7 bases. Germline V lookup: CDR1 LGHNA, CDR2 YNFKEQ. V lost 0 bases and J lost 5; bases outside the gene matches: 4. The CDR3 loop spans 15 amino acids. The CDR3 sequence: CASSQDRDRQNIQYF. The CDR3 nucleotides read TGTGCCAGCAGCCAAGACCGGGACAGACAAAACATTCAGTACTTC.

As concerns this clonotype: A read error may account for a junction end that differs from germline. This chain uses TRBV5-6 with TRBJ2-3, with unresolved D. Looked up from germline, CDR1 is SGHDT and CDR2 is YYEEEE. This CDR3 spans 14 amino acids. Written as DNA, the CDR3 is TGTGTCAGCAGCTCTCTGGACCGCACAGATACGCAGTATTTT. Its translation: CVSSSLDRTDTQYF.

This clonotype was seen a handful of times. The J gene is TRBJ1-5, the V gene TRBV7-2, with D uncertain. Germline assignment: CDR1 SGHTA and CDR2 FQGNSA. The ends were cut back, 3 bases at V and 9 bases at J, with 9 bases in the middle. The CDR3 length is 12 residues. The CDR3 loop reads CASSLIGPPQHF. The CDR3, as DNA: TGTGCCAGCAGCTTGATAGGGCCGCCCCAGCATTTT. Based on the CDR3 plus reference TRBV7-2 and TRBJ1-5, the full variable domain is GAGVSQSPSNKVTEKGKDVELRCDPISGHTALYWYRQSLGQGLEFLIYFQGNSAPDKSGLPSDRFSAERTGGSVSTLTIQRTQQEDSAVYLCASSLIGPPQHFGDGTRLSIL.

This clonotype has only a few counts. The CDR3 DNA reads TGTGCCAGCAGCGGTTCCGGGACAGGGAGTACGGGAGCTTTCTTT. It encodes CASSGSGTGSTGAFF. The chain uses TRBV2 and TRBJ1-1; 9 positions agree with TRBD1. Germline V gene sequence: CDR1 SNHLY, CDR2 FYNNEI. The J segment lost 10 bases and the V segment lost 6 bases, leaving 15 bases of the junction unmatched. The CDR3 has 15 residues. Drawing the rest from reference TRBV2 and TRBJ1-1, the complete variable domain is EPEVTQTPSHQVTQMGQEVILRCVPISNHLYFYWYRQILGQKVEFLVSFYNNEISEKSEIFDDQFSVERPDGSNFTLKIRSTKLEDSAMYFCASSGSGTGSTGAFFGQGTRLTVV.

The CDR3 region has the DNA TGTGCCAGCAGCCGAACAGGGGAAGTTATCTATGGCTACACCTTC. As protein: CASSRTGEVIYGYTF. This rearrangement joins TRBV6-2 or TRBV6-3 to TRBJ1-2; 7 positions match TRBD1. From germline, CDR1 is MNHEY and CDR2 SVGEGT. J gave up 4 bases and V 6 bases, and 11 bases lay outside the gene matches. The length of the CDR3 is 15 residues.

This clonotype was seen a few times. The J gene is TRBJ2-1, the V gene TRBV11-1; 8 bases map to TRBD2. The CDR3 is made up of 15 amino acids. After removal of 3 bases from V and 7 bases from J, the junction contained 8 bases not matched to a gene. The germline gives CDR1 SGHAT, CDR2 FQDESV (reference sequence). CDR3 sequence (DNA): TGTGCCAGCAGCTTTCGAACGGGAGGGCCAAATGAGCAGTTCTTC. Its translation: CASSFRTGGPNEQFF.

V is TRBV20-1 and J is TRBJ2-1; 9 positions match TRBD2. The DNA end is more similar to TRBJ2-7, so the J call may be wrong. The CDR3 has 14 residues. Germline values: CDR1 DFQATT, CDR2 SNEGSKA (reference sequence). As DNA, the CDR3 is TGCAGTGCTAGGTCTAGCGGGATATACAATGAGCAGTACTTC. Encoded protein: CSARSSGIYNEQYF.

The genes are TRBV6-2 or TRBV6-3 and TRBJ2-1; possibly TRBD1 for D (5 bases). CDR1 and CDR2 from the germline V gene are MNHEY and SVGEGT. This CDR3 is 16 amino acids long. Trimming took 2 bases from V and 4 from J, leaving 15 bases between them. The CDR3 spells CASSYPPFTGYNEQFF. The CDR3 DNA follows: TGTGCCAGCAGTTACCCCCCCTTTACAGGATACAATGAGCAGTTCTTC.

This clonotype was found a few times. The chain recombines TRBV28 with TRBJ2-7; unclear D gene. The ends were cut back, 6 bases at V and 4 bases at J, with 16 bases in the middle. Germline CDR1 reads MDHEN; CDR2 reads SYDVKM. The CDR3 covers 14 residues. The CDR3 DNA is TGTGCCAGCAGGACTTCTTCTCCTTGGTACGAGCAGTACTTC. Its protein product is CASRTSSPWYEQYF. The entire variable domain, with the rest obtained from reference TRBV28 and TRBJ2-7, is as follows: DVKVTQSSRYLVKRTGEKVFLECVQDMDHENMFWYRQDPGLGLRLIYFSYDVKMKEKGDIPEGYSVSREKKERFSLILESASTNQTSMYLCASRTSSPWYEQYFGPGTRLTVT.

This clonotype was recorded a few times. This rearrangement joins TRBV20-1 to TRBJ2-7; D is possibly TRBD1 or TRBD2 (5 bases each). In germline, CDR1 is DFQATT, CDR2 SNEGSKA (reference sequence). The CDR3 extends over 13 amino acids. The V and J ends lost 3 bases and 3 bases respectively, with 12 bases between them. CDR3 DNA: TGCAGTGCTAGTGGTGGGGGTAGCTACGAGCAGTACTTC. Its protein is CSASGGGSYEQYF.

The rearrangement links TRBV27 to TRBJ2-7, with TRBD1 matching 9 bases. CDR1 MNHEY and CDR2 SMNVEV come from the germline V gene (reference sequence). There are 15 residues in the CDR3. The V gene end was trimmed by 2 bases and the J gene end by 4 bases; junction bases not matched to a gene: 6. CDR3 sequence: CASSLAGTGIYEQYF. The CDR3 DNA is TGTGCCAGCAGTTTAGCGGGGACAGGGATATACGAGCAGTACTTC.

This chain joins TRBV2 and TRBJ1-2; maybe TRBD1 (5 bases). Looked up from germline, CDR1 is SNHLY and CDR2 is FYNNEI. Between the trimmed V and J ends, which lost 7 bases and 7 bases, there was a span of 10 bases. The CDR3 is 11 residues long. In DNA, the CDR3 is TGTGCCAGCAAGGGGTTGGGTGGCTACACCTTC. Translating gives CASKGLGGYTF.

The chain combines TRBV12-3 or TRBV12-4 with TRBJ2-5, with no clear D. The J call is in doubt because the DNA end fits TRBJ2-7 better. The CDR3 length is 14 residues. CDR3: CASSRPETLYEQYF. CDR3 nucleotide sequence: TGTGCCAGCAGTAGGCCCGAGACACTCTACGAGCAGTACTTC.